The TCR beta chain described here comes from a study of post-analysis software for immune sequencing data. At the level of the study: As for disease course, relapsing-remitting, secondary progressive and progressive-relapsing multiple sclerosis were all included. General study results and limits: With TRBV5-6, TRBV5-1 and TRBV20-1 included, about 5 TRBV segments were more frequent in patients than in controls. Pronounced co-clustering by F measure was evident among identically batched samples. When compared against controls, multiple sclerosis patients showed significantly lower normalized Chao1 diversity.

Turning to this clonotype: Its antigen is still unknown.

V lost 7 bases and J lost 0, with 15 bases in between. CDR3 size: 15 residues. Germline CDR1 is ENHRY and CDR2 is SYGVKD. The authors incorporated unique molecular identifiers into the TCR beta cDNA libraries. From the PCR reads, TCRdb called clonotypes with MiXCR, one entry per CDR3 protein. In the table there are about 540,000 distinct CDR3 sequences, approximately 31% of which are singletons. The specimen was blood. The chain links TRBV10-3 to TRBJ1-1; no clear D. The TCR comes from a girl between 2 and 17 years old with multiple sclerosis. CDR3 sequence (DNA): TGTGCCATCACCGGAGGATTCCAGGTGAACACTGAAGCTTTCTTT. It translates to CAITGGFQVNTEAFF.